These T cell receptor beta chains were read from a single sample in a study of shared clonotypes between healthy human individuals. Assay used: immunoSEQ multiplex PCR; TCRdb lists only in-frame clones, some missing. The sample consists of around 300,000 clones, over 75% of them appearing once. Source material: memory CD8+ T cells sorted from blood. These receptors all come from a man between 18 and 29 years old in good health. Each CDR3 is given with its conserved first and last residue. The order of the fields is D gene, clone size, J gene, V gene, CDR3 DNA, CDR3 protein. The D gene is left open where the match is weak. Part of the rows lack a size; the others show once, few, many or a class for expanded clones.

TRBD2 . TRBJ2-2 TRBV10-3 TGTGCCATCAGGGAGGGACTAGCGGGAGTTGGGACCGGGGAGCTGTTTTTT CAIREGLAGVGTGELFF
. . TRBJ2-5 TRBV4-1 TGCGCCAGCAGCCATCTCGGACATCCCCAAGAGACCCAGTACTTC CASSHLGHPQETQYF
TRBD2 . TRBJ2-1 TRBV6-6 TGTGCCAGCAGTTACTCTGGCGGGGGGGATGAGCAGTTCTTC CASSYSGGGDEQFF
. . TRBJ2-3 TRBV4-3 TGCGCCAGCAGTGAAGCTCGGCCCCCTAGCACAGATACGCAGTATTTT CASSEARPPSTDTQYF
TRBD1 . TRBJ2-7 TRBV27 TGTGCCAGCAGTCGAACAGGGGCTTCCTACGAGCAGTACTTC CASSRTGASYEQYF
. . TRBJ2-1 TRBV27 TGTGCCAGCAGGCAACAGGGACCTTACAATGAGCAGTTCTTC CASRQQGPYNEQFF
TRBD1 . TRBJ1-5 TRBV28 TGTGCCAGCAGCCCCCAAGGACAGGGCAATCAGCCCCAGCATTTT CASSPQGQGNQPQHF
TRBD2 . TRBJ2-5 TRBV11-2 TGTGCCAGCAGTCCTACCGGGGGGGCGTGGGAGACCCAGTACTTC CASSPTGGAWETQYF
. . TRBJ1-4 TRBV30 TGTGCCTGGAGTGCAACTAATGAAAAACTGTTTTTT CAWSATNEKLFF
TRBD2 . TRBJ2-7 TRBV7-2 TGTGCCAGCAGCCAGCGGGAGTGGCCATACGAGCAGTACTTC CASSQREWPYEQYF
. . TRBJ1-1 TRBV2 TGTGCCAGCAGTGATTCGTATATGAACACTGAAGCTTTCTTT CASSDSYMNTEAFF
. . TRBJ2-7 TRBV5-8 TGTGCCAGCAGCTCCTCCTACGAGCAGTACTTC CASSSSYEQYF
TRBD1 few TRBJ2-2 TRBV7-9 TGTGCCAGCAGCCTTCCAAAGGGACAGCCAAACACCGGGGAGCTGTTTTTT CASSLPKGQPNTGELFF
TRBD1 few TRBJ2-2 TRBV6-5 TGTGCCAGCAGATCGACAGGGGTTGACACCGGGGAGCTGTTTTTT CASRSTGVDTGELFF
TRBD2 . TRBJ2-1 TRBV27 TGTGCCAGCAGAATTATCGGGACTAGCGGGGTCAATGAGCAGTTCTTC CASRIIGTSGVNEQFF
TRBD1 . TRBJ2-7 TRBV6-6 TGTGCCAGCAGTTTTCCGGGACAGTCCTACGAGCAGTACTTC CASSFPGQSYEQYF
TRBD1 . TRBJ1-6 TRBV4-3 TGCGCCAGCAGCCCGCTATCAGTATTCAGGGGGATAGGGTATTCACCCCTCCACTTT CASSPLSVFRGIGYSPLHF
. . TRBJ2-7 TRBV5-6 TGTGCCAGCAGCGTAGCCAGCGGGCGATCCTACGAGCAGTACTTC CASSVASGRSYEQYF
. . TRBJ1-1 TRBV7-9 TGTGCCAGCAGCTTTTGGGGCCCTGGGACTGAAGCTTTCTTT CASSFWGPGTEAFF
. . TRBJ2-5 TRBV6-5 TGTGCCAGCAGTTGGGCCCCCGCGGCAGAGACCCAGTACTTC CASSWAPAAETQYF
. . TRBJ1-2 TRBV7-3 TGTGCCAGCAGCTTAGGGGCAGGGAGAGACTATGGCTACACCTTC CASSLGAGRDYGYTF
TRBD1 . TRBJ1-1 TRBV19 TGTGCCAGTAGTATGGCGGCAGGGGGTCCTGAAGCTTTCTTT CASSMAAGGPEAFF
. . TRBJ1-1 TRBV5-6 TGTGCCAGCAGCTTGCCCCCCACTGAAGCTTTCTTT CASSLPPTEAFF
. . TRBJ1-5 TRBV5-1 TGCGCCAGCAGCTTGTCCACCGGAGGAAATCAGCCCCAGCATTTT CASSLSTGGNQPQHF
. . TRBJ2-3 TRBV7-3 TGTGCCAGCAGCCTCGACCCTACGGATACGCAGTATTTT CASSLDPTDTQYF
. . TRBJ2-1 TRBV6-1 TGTGCAACGCGTGAGCAGTTCTTC CATREQFF
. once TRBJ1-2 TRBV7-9 TGTGCCAGCAGCTCCCCCCTAGTCGAGGAGGGCTACACCTTC CASSSPLVEEGYTF
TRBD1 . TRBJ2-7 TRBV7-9 TGTGCCAGCAGCTTAGGTCAGGGGGTGTGGGAGCAGTACTTC CASSLGQGVWEQYF
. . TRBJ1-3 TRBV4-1 TGCGCCAGCAGCCCCACCCCCTGGGGGTTTTCTGGAAACACCATATATTTT CASSPTPWGFSGNTIYF
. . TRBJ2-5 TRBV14 TGTGCCAGCAGCTCCATCCAGGGGGACTTGGAGACCCAGTACTTC CASSSIQGDLETQYF
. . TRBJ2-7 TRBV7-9 TGTGCCAGCAGCTCCGCGGAGGACACCTCCTACGAGCAGTACTTC CASSSAEDTSYEQYF
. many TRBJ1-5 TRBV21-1 TGTGCCAGCAGCTTAGGGCAGGGAATAGCAGGGAATCAGCCCCAGCATTTT CASSLGQGIAGNQPQHF
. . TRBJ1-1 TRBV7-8 TGTGCCAGCATCAGAGGGGGGACCACTGAAGCTTTCTTT CASIRGGTTEAFF
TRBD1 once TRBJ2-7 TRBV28 TGTGCCAGCAGGTCCCCGGGACAGGGCTACGAGCAGTACTTC CASRSPGQGYEQYF
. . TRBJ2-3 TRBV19 TGTGCCAGTAGTAACGTGGGCCTCGCAGATACGCAGTATTTT CASSNVGLADTQYF
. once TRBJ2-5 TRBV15 TGTGCCACCAGCAGAGATGGGGACTCGGAGACCCAGTACTTC CATSRDGDSETQYF
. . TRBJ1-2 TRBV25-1 TGTGCCAGCAGTGAATCCCGGACCCCGACTTCACCTAACTATGGCTACACCTTC CASSESRTPTSPNYGYTF
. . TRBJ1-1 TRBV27 TGTGCCAGCAGTCCTTCGCAGGACACTGAAGCTTTCTTT CASSPSQDTEAFF
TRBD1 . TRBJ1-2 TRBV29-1 TGCAGCGTTTTGACAGGGGGCGCGGGCTATGGCTACACCTTC CSVLTGGAGYGYTF
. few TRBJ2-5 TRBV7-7 TGTGCTAGCAGCTTAGGCTGGGGTGGAGACCAAGAGACCCAGTACTTC CASSLGWGGDQETQYF
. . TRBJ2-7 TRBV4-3 TGCGCCAGCAGCCAAGAAGGGCAGGGTTCCTACGAGCAGTACTTC CASSQEGQGSYEQYF
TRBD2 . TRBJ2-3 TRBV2 TGTGCCAGCAGTGACGGGCGGGAGGGTCCGGATACGCAGTATTTT CASSDGREGPDTQYF
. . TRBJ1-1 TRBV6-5 TGTGCCAGCAGCACACAGGGACGCACTGAAGCTTTCTTT CASSTQGRTEAFF
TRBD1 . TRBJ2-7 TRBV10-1 TGCGCCAGCAGTGAAGGGACAGGGGAAAACTACGAGCAGTACTTC CASSEGTGENYEQYF
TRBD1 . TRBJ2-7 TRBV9 TGTGCCAGCAGCGTAGGACAGGGGTTGATCCACGAGCAGTACTTC CASSVGQGLIHEQYF
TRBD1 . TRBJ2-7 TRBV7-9 TGTGCCAGCAGCATCACAGGGGGCTCCTACGAGCAGTACTTC CASSITGGSYEQYF
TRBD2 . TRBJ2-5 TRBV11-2 TGTGCCAGCAGCCCTAGCGGAGAGTACCAAGAGACCCAGTACTTC CASSPSGEYQETQYF
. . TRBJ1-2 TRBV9 TGTGCCAGCAGCGTAAGCGGGACATCCTATGGCTACACCTTC CASSVSGTSYGYTF